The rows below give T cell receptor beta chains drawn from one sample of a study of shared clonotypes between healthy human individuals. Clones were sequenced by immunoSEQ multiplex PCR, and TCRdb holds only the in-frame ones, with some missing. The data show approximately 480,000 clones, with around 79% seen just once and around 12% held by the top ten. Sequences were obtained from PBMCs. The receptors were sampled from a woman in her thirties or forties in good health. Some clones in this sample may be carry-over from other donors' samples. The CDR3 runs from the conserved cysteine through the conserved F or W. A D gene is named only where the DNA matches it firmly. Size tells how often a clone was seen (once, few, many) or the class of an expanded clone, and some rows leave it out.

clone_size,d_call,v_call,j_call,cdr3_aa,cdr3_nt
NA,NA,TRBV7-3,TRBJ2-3,CASSSVNTDTQYF,TGTGCCAGCAGCTCAGTAAACACAGATACGCAGTATTTT
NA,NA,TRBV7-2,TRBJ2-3,CASSFYRDGTDTQYF,TGTGCCAGCAGCTTCTACAGGGACGGCACAGATACGCAGTATTTT
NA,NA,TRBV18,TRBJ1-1,CASSPGGVQMNTEAFF,TGTGCCAGCTCACCCGGGGGTGTCCAGATGAACACTGAAGCTTTCTTT
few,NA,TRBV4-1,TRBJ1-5,CASSQDGGFGNQPQHF,TGCGCCAGCAGCCAAGATGGGGGCTTCGGCAATCAGCCCCAGCATTTT
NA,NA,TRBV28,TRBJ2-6,CASTGWSGANVLTF,TGTGCCAGCACTGGGTGGTCTGGGGCCAACGTCCTGACTTTC
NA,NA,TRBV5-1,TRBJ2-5,CASSLVGVQETQYF,TGCGCCAGCAGCTTGGTAGGGGTCCAAGAGACCCAGTACTTC
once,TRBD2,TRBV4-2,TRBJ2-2,CASQSGTSGSGAGELFF,TGTGCCAGCCAGTCCGGGACTAGCGGGAGCGGGGCCGGGGAGCTGTTTTTT
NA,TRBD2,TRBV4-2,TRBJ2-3,CASSIRVMRELTDTQYF,TGTGCCAGCAGCATAAGGGTTATGCGGGAGCTGACAGATACGCAGTATTTT
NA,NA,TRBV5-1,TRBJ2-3,CASSRDGSSTDTQYF,TGCGCCAGCAGCCGGGACGGTTCTAGCACAGATACGCAGTATTTT
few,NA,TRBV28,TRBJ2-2,CASTRESTGELFF,TGTGCCAGCACCAGGGAGAGCACCGGGGAGCTGTTTTTT
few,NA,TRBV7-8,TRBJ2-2,CASSPLTRQELFF,TGTGCCAGCAGCCCCCTGACTCGGCAGGAGCTGTTTTTT
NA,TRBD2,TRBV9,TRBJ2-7,CASSVGTSLYEQYF,TGTGCCAGCAGCGTTGGGACTAGTCTCTACGAGCAGTACTTC
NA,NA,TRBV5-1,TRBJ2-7,CASSDSSYEQYF,TGCGCCAGCAGCGACAGCTCCTACGAGCAGTACTTC
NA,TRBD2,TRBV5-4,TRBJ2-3,CASRPTGTSKADTQYF,TGTGCCAGCAGACCGACCGGGACTAGCAAGGCAGATACGCAGTATTTT
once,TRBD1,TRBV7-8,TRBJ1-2,CASSADRVPLWNGYTF,TGTGCCAGCAGCGCCGACAGGGTCCCCTTATGGAATGGCTACACCTTC
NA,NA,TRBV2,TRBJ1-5,CASTLARGGQPQHF,TGTGCCAGCACCCTAGCGAGGGGAGGTCAGCCCCAGCATTTT
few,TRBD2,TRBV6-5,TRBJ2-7,CASRGLAYEQYF,TGTGCCAGCAGGGGACTAGCCTACGAGCAGTACTTC
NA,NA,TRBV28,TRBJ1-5,CASREQSNQPQHF,TGTGCCAGTCGCGAGCAGTCAAATCAGCCCCAGCATTTT
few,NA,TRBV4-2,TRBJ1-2,CASSQDLRSYGYTF,TGTGCCAGCAGCCAAGATTTACGGTCCTATGGCTACACCTTC
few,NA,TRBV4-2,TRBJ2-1,CASSQDLGYEQFF,TGTGCCAGCAGCCAAGATCTTGGGTATGAGCAGTTCTTC
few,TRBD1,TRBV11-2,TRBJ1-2,CASSFDRELDNYGYTF,TGTGCCAGCAGCTTTGACAGGGAATTGGACAACTATGGCTACACCTTC
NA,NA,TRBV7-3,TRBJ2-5,CASSLQARETQYF,TGTGCCAGCAGCTTACAGGCTCGAGAGACCCAGTACTTC
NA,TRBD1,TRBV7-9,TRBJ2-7,CASGRSGTGAYEQYF,TGTGCCAGCGGCAGGTCCGGGACAGGGGCCTACGAGCAGTACTTC